This T cell receptor beta chain stems from a study of tumor-infiltrating lymphocytes in primary liver carcinoma. Study in general: Roughly 3.5 to 7.13 million productive TCRbeta reads came from each sample, comparable across tissue types.

The germline V gene has CDR1 SGHAT and CDR2 FQNNGV. This CDR3 has 14 residues. As concerns this clonotype: One end of the junction is discordant with germline, which a read error may explain.

The source material, about 18-33 mg of unsorted bulk tissue, was used to co-extract RNA and DNA. With a constant-region primer, TCR beta cDNA was made from 400 to 550 ng of total RNA. Sequencing libraries for TCR beta derived from three nested multiplex PCR rounds that used slightly modified ARM-PCR. TRBV1-TRBV30 forward primers paired with a C-beta reverse primer were used in the first two PCR rounds, which ran 9 to 10 cycles each. TCRdb re-called the multiplex PCR reads with MiXCR, one entry per CDR3 protein. This table has under 150,000 distinct CDR3 sequences, around 70% appearing once. V and J are TRBV11-2 and TRBJ2-4, with TRBD1 identical over 9 bases. This receptor was obtained from an older woman with primary liver carcinoma and hepatitis B virus infection. Sequences were obtained from tumor-adjacent normal liver tissue. CDR3 DNA: TGTGTCAGCATCTCCGGGACAGGGTTAAACATTCAGTACTTC. Translating it yields CVSISGTGLNIQYF.